A selection of T cell receptor beta chains follows, all from one sample in a study of blood T cell repertoires in COVID-19. Sequenced by immunoSEQ multiplex PCR; TCRdb stores in-frame clones only, minus some. The profile shows about 440,000 clones, approximately 90% of them singletons. The material sequenced was peripheral blood. The receptor set was obtained from a woman in her twenties or thirties with acute or convalescent COVID-19. Each CDR3 is given with its conserved first and last residue. The order of the fields is clone size, D gene, V gene, J gene, CDR3 DNA, CDR3 protein. The D gene is left open where the match is weak. For some rows the clone size is stated as once, few or many, or as a class when expanded; others skip it.

>-|TRBD1|TRBV6-5|TRBJ1-4
TGTGCCAGCAGTCCGCACGCAGGGGGGAGTGAAAAACTGTTTTTT
CASSPHAGGSEKLFF
>-|TRBD2|TRBV11-2|TRBJ2-7
TGTGCCAGCAGCTTAGGTTTGCTAGCGGGGGCCAGCTCCTACGAGCAGTACTTC
CASSLGLLAGASSYEQYF
>-|TRBD1|TRBV30|TRBJ1-6
TGTGCCTGGAGTGTCGGACAGGGGGCACGGTCACCCCTCCACTTT
CAWSVGQGARSPLHF
>-|TRBD1|TRBV10-2|TRBJ1-3
TGCGCCAGCAGTTCCAGGACAGGGCCCGCAGGCACCATATATTTT
CASSSRTGPAGTIYF
>-|TRBD1|TRBV5-1|TRBJ2-5
TGCGCCAGCAGCTCATTCCCCAGGGGGACAGAGACCCAGTACTTC
CASSSFPRGTETQYF
>-|TRBD2|TRBV5-4|TRBJ2-5
TGTGCCAGCAGCTTGATCGGGGGGGAGACCCAGTACTTC
CASSLIGGETQYF
>-|-|TRBV29-1|TRBJ1-1
TGCAGCGGAGGGCGGGGGACGGTGAACACTGAAGCTTTCTTT
CSGGRGTVNTEAFF
>-|TRBD1|TRBV18|TRBJ1-6
TGTGCCAGCTCACCTCGACAGGGGGGGTCCTATAATTCACCCCTCCACTTT
CASSPRQGGSYNSPLHF
>-|TRBD2|TRBV4-2|TRBJ2-3
TGTGCCAGCAGCCAAGACCGGCGGGGGGGAGAGGATACGCAGTATTTT
CASSQDRRGGEDTQYF
>-|-|TRBV3-1/TRBV3-2|TRBJ1-1
TGTGCCAGCAGCCTCCGACAGGTTTTGTACACTGAAGCTTTCTTT
CASSLRQVLYTEAFF
>-|TRBD1|TRBV2|TRBJ1-4
TGTGCCAGCATCGGGACAGAGAATGAAAAACTGTTTTTT
CASIGTENEKLFF
>-|TRBD2|TRBV18|TRBJ2-5
TGTGCCAGCTCACCACTAGGGAGGGAAGAGACCCAGTACTTC
CASSPLGREETQYF
>-|TRBD1|TRBV7-6|TRBJ2-2
TGTGCCAGCAGCAGAAGACAGGGTGATAGCGCCGGGGAGCTGTTTTTT
CASSRRQGDSAGELFF
>-|TRBD1|TRBV7-2|TRBJ2-1
TGTGCCAGCAGCGACATACAGGGGACTGAGCAGTTCTTC
CASSDIQGTEQFF
>once|-|TRBV4-1|TRBJ1-2
TGCGCCAGCAGCCAAACCGGGACAATCAACTATGGCTACACCTTC
CASSQTGTINYGYTF
>-|-|TRBV24-1|TRBJ1-1
TGTGCCACCAGTTCCGCGGCGACCACTGAAGCTTTCTTT
CATSSAATTEAFF
>-|TRBD1|TRBV11-2|TRBJ2-7
TGTGCCAGCAGCTTAGCTCCCCCCCAGGGGGTCTACGAGCAGTACTTC
CASSLAPPQGVYEQYF
>-|-|TRBV9|TRBJ2-1
TGTGCCAGCAGCGTAAAGGGGCTCCCTGGTTTCGATGAGCAGTTCTTC
CASSVKGLPGFDEQFF
>-|TRBD2|TRBV6-1|TRBJ2-5
TGTGCCAGCAGTGAAGGTCCAGCGGGGACCTCACAAGAGACCCAGTACTTC
CASSEGPAGTSQETQYF
>-|-|TRBV3-1/TRBV3-2|TRBJ1-3
TGTGCCAGCAGCCAAACCGGGACTGGAAACACCATATATTTT
CASSQTGTGNTIYF
>-|TRBD2|TRBV4-1|TRBJ2-3
TGCGCCAGCAGCCAAGAAGGTCAGGGAGGGGCAGATACGCAGTATTTT
CASSQEGQGGADTQYF
>few|-|TRBV24-1|TRBJ2-3
TGTGCCACCAGTGATTTGGGGAGGAGAGACGGAGTCACAGATACGCAGTATTTT
CATSDLGRRDGVTDTQYF
>-|TRBD1|TRBV3-1/TRBV3-2|TRBJ2-7
TGTGCCAGCAGCCCCGGGACAGGGAGCTACGAGCAGTACTTC
CASSPGTGSYEQYF
>-|-|TRBV19|TRBJ1-1
TGTGCCAGTAGCTTGACTGGGAGGGACACTGAAGCTTTCTTT
CASSLTGRDTEAFF
>-|-|TRBV6-6|TRBJ1-1
TGTGCCAGCACCACAGGGCGGAAGACTGAAGCTTTCTTT
CASTTGRKTEAFF
>-|-|TRBV5-4|TRBJ1-1
TGTGCCAGCAGCTCAGGGGTGAAGAACACTGAAGCTTTCTTT
CASSSGVKNTEAFF
>-|-|TRBV5-6|TRBJ2-6
TGTGCCAGCAGCCTGCTCTCGGGGTCTGGGGCCAACGTCCTGACTTTC
CASSLLSGSGANVLTF
>-|TRBD1|TRBV13|TRBJ2-7
TGTGCCAGCGGGACAGTAGGCACCTACGAGCAGTACTTC
CASGTVGTYEQYF
>few|-|TRBV28|TRBJ1-5
TGTGCCAGCAGTTGGGGCGTGATTCAGCCCCAGCATTTT
CASSWGVIQPQHF
>-|-|TRBV5-1|TRBJ2-3
TGCGCCAGCAGCCCACCTATGGTAGCAGATACGCAGTATTTT
CASSPPMVADTQYF
>few|-|TRBV15|TRBJ1-1
TGTGCCACCAGCATAAACAGGGCCGGCGGTGAAGCTTTCTTT
CATSINRAGGEAFF
>-|-|TRBV20-1|TRBJ1-1
TGCAGTGCTACTGAGGACAGCATGAACACTGAAGCTTTCTTT
CSATEDSMNTEAFF